What follows is one T cell receptor beta chain and its context. The antigen remains undetermined. The CDR3 has 16 amino acids. Generated by immunoSEQ multiplex PCR, the TCRdb table keeps only in-frame clones and is missing some. The sample carries about 24,000 clones, around 63% recorded once. These data belong to a study of T cells in narcolepsy. Notes on the study in general: Autoreactive clonotypes reportedly recurred in blood of same and different patients, not controls. Comparing one patient's CSF and blood CD4+ clonotypes highlighted HCRT- and TRIB2-specific autoreactive clonotypes. No autoreactive T cell clone sequences appeared in some memory CD4+ repertoires.

The sequence was obtained from a human donor in good health. Sequenced: memory (CD45RA-) CD4+ T cells from blood. This chain uses TRBV21-1 with TRBJ2-3; the table's D call TRBD2 went unverified against the DNA. TRBV21-1 is reported as a pseudogene. This CDR3 reads CASSKTSGGATDTQYF. The CDR3 DNA reads TGTGCCAGCAGCAAGACTAGCGGGGGGGCCACAGATACGCAGTATTTT.